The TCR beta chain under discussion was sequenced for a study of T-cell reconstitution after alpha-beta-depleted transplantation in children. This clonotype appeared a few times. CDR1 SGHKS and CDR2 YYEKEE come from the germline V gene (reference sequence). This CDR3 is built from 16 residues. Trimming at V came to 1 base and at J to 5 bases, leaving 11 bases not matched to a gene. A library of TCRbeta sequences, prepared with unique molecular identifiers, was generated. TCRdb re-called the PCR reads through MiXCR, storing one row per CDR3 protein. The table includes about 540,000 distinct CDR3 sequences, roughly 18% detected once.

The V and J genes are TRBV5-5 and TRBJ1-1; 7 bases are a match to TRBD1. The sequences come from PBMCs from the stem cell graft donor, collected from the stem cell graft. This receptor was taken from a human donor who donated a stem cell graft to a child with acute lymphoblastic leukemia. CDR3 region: CASSLFGQAPGTEAFF. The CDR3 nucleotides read TGTGCCAGCAGCTTGTTCGGACAGGCCCCGGGGACTGAAGCTTTCTTT.